Below are 29 T cell receptor beta chains sequenced from a single sample in a study of OX40 agonist ivuxolimab in advanced cancers. The table came from immunoSEQ multiplex PCR; TCRdb's copy has only in-frame clones and leaves some out. The table lists more than 80,000 clones, approximately 90% of them singletons. This sample comprised CD4+ or CD8+ T cells sorted from blood, obtained in a trial of the OX40 agonist ivuxolimab. These receptors were collected from an adult with an advanced solid tumor such as melanoma, head and neck, liver or kidney cancer.

The chain is built from TRBV10-3 and TRBJ2-7; D not resolved. This CDR3 spans 15 amino acids. The germline V gene encodes CDR1 ENHRY and CDR2 SYGVKD. Trimming pared 0 bases from V and 0 bases from J, leaving 9 bases between. CDR3 sequence (DNA): TGTGCCATCAGTGAGTCCCGGGTACTCTCCTACGAGCAGTACTTC. Encoded protein: CAISESRVLSYEQYF.

The chain is built from TRBV21-1 and TRBJ2-2. TRBV21-1 is a recognized pseudogene. The length of the CDR3 is 16 residues. The CDR3 coding sequence is TGTGCCAGCAGCAAAGGAGGGGACCGCAACACCGGGGAGCTGTTTTTT. It codes for CASSKGGDRNTGELFF.

The genes are TRBV30 and TRBJ2-7, with 7 bases matching TRBD1. Trimming at V came to 2 bases and at J to 6 bases, leaving 7 bases not matched to a gene. CDR3 length: 13 residues. Per germline, CDR1 GTSNPN and CDR2 SVGIG (reference sequence). The CDR3 is CAWSKGRQGEQYF. CDR3 nucleotide sequence: TGTGCCTGGAGTAAGGGAAGACAGGGCGAGCAGTACTTC.

The genes are TRBV6-5 and TRBJ1-2; 7 nucleotides line up with TRBD1. Unmatched junction bases numbered 7, after V lost 5 bases and J lost 4 bases. The CDR3 has 14 amino acids. The germline V gene encodes CDR1 MNHEY and CDR2 SVGAGI. Written as DNA, the CDR3 is TGTGCCAGCAGTACAAATGGACAGGCCTATGGCTACACCTTC. Its protein is CASSTNGQAYGYTF.

The chain combines TRBV7-3 with TRBJ2-1, with TRBD2 identical over 8 bases. J lost 7 bases, V lost 2 bases, and 7 bases had no gene match. Looked up from germline, CDR1 is SGHTA and CDR2 is FQGTGA. The CDR3 consists of 15 residues. CDR3 amino acids: CASSLSAGGGNEQFF. The CDR3 DNA is TGTGCCAGCAGCTTATCCGCGGGAGGTGGAAATGAGCAGTTCTTC.

Sample share makes this clone medium-sized. The chain uses TRBV2 and TRBJ2-3, with TRBD1 as a possible D gene (5 bases). The CDR3 runs 14 residues. The germline V gene has CDR1 SNHLY and CDR2 FYNNEI. Trimming cost V 4 bases and J 6 bases, with 14 bases left between them. This CDR3 reads CASSAGQPGDTQYF. In nucleotides, the CDR3 is TGTGCCAGCAGTGCTGGGCAACCAGGGGATACGCAGTATTTT.

The chain has TRBV10-3 and TRBJ1-3; D call uncertain. The germline V gene encodes CDR1 ENHRY and CDR2 SYGVKD. Trimming removed 4 bases from V and 2 bases from J, with 3 bases in between. The length of the CDR3 is 12 residues. The CDR3: CAISAPGNTIYF. In nucleotides, the CDR3 is TGTGCCATCAGTGCTCCTGGAAACACCATATATTTT.

The rearrangement links TRBV11-2 to TRBJ1-2; D is unclear. The CDR3 runs 15 residues. Germline CDR1 reads SGHAT; CDR2 reads FQNNGV. V was trimmed by 5 bases and J by 5 bases, leaving 18 bases between them. CDR3 amino acids: CASSPLAEAGYGYTF. The CDR3 nucleotides read TGTGCCAGCAGCCCCTTAGCGGAGGCGGGTTATGGCTACACCTTC. The whole variable domain, remainder taken from reference TRBV11-2 and TRBJ1-2, is EAGVAQSPRYKIIEKRQSVAFWCNPISGHATLYWYQQILGQGPKLLIQFQNNGVVDDSQLPKDRFSAERLKGVDSTLKIQPAKLEDSAVYLCASSPLAEAGYGYTFGSGTRLTVV.

The rearrangement links TRBV7-8 to TRBJ1-2; D call uncertain. Germline V gene data show CDR1 as SGHVS and CDR2 as FQNEAQ. The V end lost 3 bases, the J end lost 2 bases, and 7 bases lay between the germline ends. The CDR3 covers 13 residues. The CDR3 reads CASSLEQNYGYTF. Written as DNA, the CDR3 is TGTGCCAGCAGCTTGGAACAGAACTATGGCTACACCTTC.

The chain has TRBV18 and TRBJ1-5; TRBD1 matches at 9 bases. This CDR3 comprises 16 residues. Germline lookup yields CDR1 KGHSH and CDR2 LQKENI. Trimming cost V 3 bases and J 5 bases; bases outside gene matches: 8. The CDR3 region is CASSPDRGKVDQPQHF. CDR3 nucleotides: TGTGCCAGCTCACCTGACAGGGGGAAGGTCGATCAGCCCCAGCATTTT. Drawing the rest from reference TRBV18 and TRBJ1-5, the complete variable domain is NAGVMQNPRHLVRRRGQEARLRCSPMKGHSHVYWYRQLPEEGLKFMVYLQKENIIDESGMPKERFSAEFPKEGPSILRIQQVVRGDSAAYFCASSPDRGKVDQPQHFGDGTRLSIL.

This chain uses TRBV6-1 with TRBJ2-7; 13 bases are shared with TRBD2. This CDR3 contains 15 residues. The germline CDR1 and CDR2 sequences are MNHNS and SASEGT. The V and J ends lost 6 bases and 3 bases, in that order; junction bases with no gene match: 5. CDR3 nucleotides: TGTGCCAGCAGCCAAGGACTAGCGGGAGTCTACGAGCAGTACTTC. Translation: CASSQGLAGVYEQYF.

The V call is TRBV5-4, the J call TRBJ1-5; 10 bases are shared with TRBD1. Per germline, CDR1 SGHNT and CDR2 YYREEE (reference sequence). Trimming cost V 4 bases and J 6 bases; bases outside gene matches: 4. The CDR3 runs 14 residues. This chain's CDR3 is CASSTGTGVQPQHF. The DNA of the CDR3 is TGTGCCAGCAGCACCGGGACAGGGGTTCAGCCCCAGCATTTT.

This clone was detected only a few times. Here the CDR3 DNA reads TGTGCCAGCAAAGGGGGCAGGGAGCAGTACTTC. Residues: CASKGGREQYF. The V call is TRBV6-7, the J call TRBJ2-7; 7 bases are shared with TRBD1. TRBV6-7 is given ORF status, its function remaining uncertain. V dropped 7 bases and J dropped 7; count of bases not matched to a gene: 4. CDR3 size: 11 residues.

The chain has TRBV18 and TRBJ1-1, with TRBD1 as a possible D gene (5 bases). V gave up 4 bases and J gave up 7 bases, with 16 bases separating them. Germline V gene sequence: CDR1 KGHSH, CDR2 LQKENI. The CDR3 consists of 14 residues. This chain's CDR3 is CASSRSGPSVEAFF. The CDR3 DNA reads as TGTGCCAGCTCACGATCGGGACCCTCGGTTGAAGCTTTCTTT.

This chain uses TRBV5-4 with TRBJ2-7, with 7 bases fitting TRBD1. The J segment lost 10 bases and the V segment lost 4 bases, leaving 8 bases of the junction unmatched. The CDR3 consists of 12 residues. Germline V CDR1 and CDR2: SGHNT, YYREEE (reference sequence). DNA for the CDR3: TGTGCCAGCAGCACTGGGACAGCAGGCCAGTACTTC. This gives the protein CASSTGTAGQYF.

The CDR3 region is CAWSNLGLAEQETQYF. CDR3 DNA: TGTGCCTGGAGTAACCTAGGACTAGCGGAACAAGAGACCCAGTACTTC. This chain joins TRBV30 and TRBJ2-5, with 10 bases that match TRBD2. CDR1 and CDR2 from the germline V gene are GTSNPN and SVGIG (reference sequence). CDR3 size: 16 residues. V was clipped by 2 bases and J by 2 bases; unmatched bases: 8.

The chain recombines TRBV7-9 with TRBJ2-2; D uncertain. The CDR3 is 15 residues long. Germline V gene lookup returns CDR1 SEHNR and CDR2 FQNEAQ (reference sequence). V shed 1 base and J shed 0 bases, with 6 bases lying between them. The CDR3 region is CASSLGRTNTGELFF. For the CDR3, the DNA is TGTGCCAGCAGCTTAGGCAGGACGAACACCGGGGAGCTGTTTTTT.

The chain recombines TRBV5-1 with TRBJ2-1; 7 nucleotides agree with TRBD2. The CDR3 sequence is 15 residues long. Germline V gene lookup returns CDR1 SGHRS and CDR2 YFSETQ. V lost 1 base, J lost 3 bases, and 4 bases stayed unmatched. The CDR3 here is CASSLPGGGYNEQFF. DNA for the CDR3: TGCGCCAGCAGCTTGCCGGGAGGTGGCTACAATGAGCAGTTCTTC. Full variable domain (rest looked up from reference TRBV5-1 and TRBJ2-1): KAGVTQTPRYLIKTRGQQVTLSCSPISGHRSVSWYQQTPGQGLQFLFEYFSETQRNKGNFPGRFSGRQFSNSRSEMNVSTLELGDSALYLCASSLPGGGYNEQFFGPGTRLTVL.

The chain combines TRBV5-1 with TRBJ2-2; 13 nucleotides line up with TRBD2. The length of the CDR3 is 16 residues. V was clipped by 4 bases and J by 5 bases; unmatched bases: 5. CDR1 and CDR2 (germline): SGHRS, YFSETQ. DNA of the CDR3: TGCGCCAGCAGCGGACTAGCGGGAGACGAAACCGGGGAGCTGTTTTTT. This translates into CASSGLAGDETGELFF.

The rearrangement links TRBV28 to TRBJ1-4; tentative D call: TRBD1 (6 bases). With 0 bases removed from V and 4 bases from J, the gap between germline ends came to 12 bases. Germline CDR1 and CDR2: MDHEN and SYDVKM. The CDR3 sequence is 16 residues long. The CDR3 coding sequence is TGTGCCAGCAGTTTATGGGGGGGGCAAGGTAATGAAAAACTGTTTTTT. Translating it yields CASSLWGGQGNEKLFF.

The gene calls are TRBV18 and TRBJ1-3; D remains ambiguous. This CDR3 contains 15 residues. CDR1 KGHSH and CDR2 LQKENI come from the germline V gene. Trimming removed 1 base at V and 0 bases at J, with 7 bases between. This CDR3 is CASSPRLGSGNTIYF. In nucleotides, the CDR3 is TGTGCCAGCTCACCACGGCTAGGCTCTGGAAACACCATATATTTT.

The table lists this clone with a few counts. The chain links TRBV28 to TRBJ2-7, with 9 bases identical to TRBD2. With 6 bases clipped from V and 2 bases from J, the junction kept 2 bases outside the gene matches. Germline assignment: CDR1 MDHEN and CDR2 SYDVKM. The CDR3 runs 13 residues. Written as DNA, the CDR3 is TGTGCCAGCAGATTAGCGGGGGCCTACGAGCAGTACTTC. This sequence encodes CASRLAGAYEQYF.

This chain links TRBV6-5 with TRBJ2-3; D is possibly TRBD1 or TRBD2 (5 bases each). Germline V CDR1 and CDR2: MNHEY, SVGAGI. V was shortened by 5 bases and J by 7 bases, with 19 bases between the two germline ends. The CDR3 contains 15 residues. CDR3 amino acids: CASSRLGPEGNTQYF. The DNA of the CDR3 is TGTGCCAGCAGTCGCCTTGGGCCAGAGGGGAATACGCAGTATTTT.

The chain couples TRBV5-1 to TRBJ2-3; possibly TRBD1 for D (6 bases). Germline V gene sequence: CDR1 SGHRS, CDR2 YFSETQ. Trimming removed 0 bases from V and 2 bases from J, with 10 bases in between. This CDR3 contains 15 residues. Written as DNA, the CDR3 is TGCGCCAGCAGCTTGGGTGGACAGACCACAGATACGCAGTATTTT. Protein sequence: CASSLGGQTTDTQYF.

The chain employs TRBV18 and TRBJ2-1, with 9 bases identical to TRBD2. CDR1 and CDR2 from the germline V gene are KGHSH and LQKENI. The CDR3 loop spans 15 amino acids. V lost 0 bases and J lost 8; bases outside the gene matches: 5. The CDR3 coding sequence is TGTGCCAGCTCACCACCTAGCGGGAGAGTGGATGAGCAGTTCTTC. It is translated as CASSPPSGRVDEQFF. Filled out from reference TRBV18 and TRBJ2-1, the complete variable domain reads NAGVMQNPRHLVRRRGQEARLRCSPMKGHSHVYWYRQLPEEGLKFMVYLQKENIIDESGMPKERFSAEFPKEGPSILRIQQVVRGDSAAYFCASSPPSGRVDEQFFGPGTRLTVL.

The rearrangement joins TRBV2 to TRBJ2-7; weak D call: TRBD2 (5 bases). This CDR3 region has 14 residues. The ends were cut back, 4 bases at V and 3 bases at J, with 13 bases in the middle. Germline loops: CDR1 SNHLY, CDR2 FYNNEI. As DNA, the CDR3 is TGTGCCAGCAGTGGGAGCGGTAGCAGCTACGAGCAGTACTTC. This translates into CASSGSGSSYEQYF.

The gene calls are TRBV18 and TRBJ1-1, with D maybe TRBD1 (5 bases). The CDR3 spans 13 residues. Trimming took off 4 bases at V and 0 bases at J, with 6 bases between the two ends. CDR1 is KGHSH and CDR2 is LQKENI in the germline V gene. CDR3 nucleotide sequence: TGTGCCAGCTCACAGGGGATGAACACTGAAGCTTTCTTT. This sequence encodes CASSQGMNTEAFF. Together with reference TRBV18 and TRBJ1-1, the CDR3 gives the full variable domain: NAGVMQNPRHLVRRRGQEARLRCSPMKGHSHVYWYRQLPEEGLKFMVYLQKENIIDESGMPKERFSAEFPKEGPSILRIQQVVRGDSAAYFCASSQGMNTEAFFGQGTRLTVV.

This chain links TRBV6-5 with TRBJ2-3; no firm D call. The CDR3 contains 15 residues. V dropped 7 bases and J dropped 0 bases, with 14 bases sitting between them. CDR1 is MNHEY and CDR2 is SVGAGI in the germline V gene. The CDR3 coding sequence is TGTGCCAGCACCGCCGTTTCTTTTAGCACAGATACGCAGTATTTT. It codes for CASTAVSFSTDTQYF.

In its sample, this clone was seen once. This rearrangement joins TRBV19 to TRBJ1-3; no clear D. CDR1 is LNHDA and CDR2 is SQIVND in the germline V gene (reference sequence). The length of the CDR3 is 16 residues. V was trimmed by 2 bases and J by 0 bases, leaving 11 bases between them. The CDR3 DNA reads TGTGCCAGTAGTATAAGGAAGTCTAACTCTGGAAACACCATATATTTT. This sequence encodes CASSIRKSNSGNTIYF.